A single TCR beta chain is shown here with its context. CDR3 length: 14 residues. The record originates from a study of blood T cell repertoires in COVID-19. Turning to the study itself: Acute and convalescent COVID-19 samples came from the United States, Italy and Spain.

Per the original methods: The authors estimated nucleated cell counts from reference gene primer amplification. Some clones are missing from TCRdb's copy, which holds only in-frame ones; the method was immunoSEQ multiplex PCR. V, J and clone size derive from that table, while D and trimming were established from the DNA sequence. This table holds around 130,000 clones, 86% found once. Sequencing used peripheral blood. This TCR was sampled from a man in his forties or fifties with acute or convalescent COVID-19. V is TRBV21-1 and J is TRBJ2-7; TRBD2, as called in the table, went unchecked against the DNA. TRBV21-1 is given as a pseudogene. This CDR3 reads CASSKALTRREQYF. The CDR3 nucleotides read TGTGCCAGCAGCAAAGCGCTAACAAGGAGGGAGCAGTACTTC.